The 10 T cell receptor beta chains below come from one sample, sequenced in a study of blood T cell repertoires in COVID-19. Sequencing was performed with immunoSEQ multiplex PCR; in TCRdb, only in-frame clones are kept and a portion is missing. Here the sample spans around 34,000 clones, roughly 86% being singletons. The sequenced material came from peripheral blood. The receptor set was obtained from an elderly man with active or convalescent COVID-19.

J is TRBJ2-5 and V is TRBV5-1, with D perhaps matching TRBD2 (6 bases). CDR3 length: 14 amino acids. V was trimmed by 4 bases and J by 5 bases, leaving 15 bases between them. The germline V gene has CDR1 SGHRS and CDR2 YFSETQ. CDR3 DNA: TGCGCCAGCAGCCCTGGGGGGTCCGGGGAGACCCAGTACTTC. Translating gives CASSPGGSGETQYF.

The chain combines TRBV2 with TRBJ1-2; maybe TRBD1 (5 bases). Germline CDR1 and CDR2: SNHLY and FYNNEI. Trimming took off 6 bases at V and 7 bases at J, with 9 bases between the two ends. The CDR3 has 11 residues. Here the CDR3 DNA reads TGTGCCAGCAGGACAGAATCTGGCTACACCTTC. This sequence encodes CASRTESGYTF.

This clone rates as large. The rearrangement links TRBV4-3 to TRBJ2-7; 8 bases match TRBD2. The germline V gene has CDR1 LGHNA and CDR2 YSLEER. The V segment lost 0 bases and the J segment 0 bases; nucleotides outside the gene matches: 4. The CDR3 covers 16 residues. CDR3 residues: CASSQDVLAASYEQYF. The CDR3 DNA reads TGCGCCAGCAGCCAAGATGTACTAGCGGCCTCCTACGAGCAGTACTTC.

This chain uses TRBV27 with TRBJ2-2, with D unclear. The V gene's germline CDR1 is MNHEY and CDR2 SMNVEV (reference sequence). CDR3 size: 13 residues. The V end lost 0 bases, the J end lost 8 bases, and 7 bases lay between the germline ends. CDR3 protein: CASSLSNSGELFF. In nucleotides, the CDR3 is TGTGCCAGCAGTTTATCAAACTCGGGGGAGCTGTTTTTT.

V usage is TRBV19 and J usage is TRBJ1-1, with D maybe TRBD1 (5 bases). The CDR3 covers 15 residues. Trimming cost V 1 base and J 4 bases, with 13 bases left between them. Germline CDR1 LNHDA, CDR2 SQIVND (reference sequence). CDR3 in DNA: TGTGCCAGTAGTATAGTCCCGGGGGAAGGCACTGAAGCTTTCTTT. Its protein is CASSIVPGEGTEAFF. The entire variable domain, with the rest obtained from reference TRBV19 and TRBJ1-1, is as follows: DGGITQSPKYLFRKEGQNVTLSCEQNLNHDAMYWYRQDPGQGLRLIYYSQIVNDFQKGDIAEGYSVSREKKESFPLTVTSAQKNPTAFYLCASSIVPGEGTEAFFGQGTRLTVV.

The table lists this clone with a few counts. The chain combines TRBV5-1 with TRBJ2-5, with a possible D match to TRBD1 (5 bases). The CDR3 sequence is 13 residues long. Germline values: CDR1 SGHRS, CDR2 YFSETQ. Between the trimmed V and J ends, which lost 5 bases and 0 bases, there was a span of 8 bases. DNA of the CDR3: TGCGCCAGCAGAGCAGGGTACCAAGAGACCCAGTACTTC. It translates to CASRAGYQETQYF. The full variable domain, completed using reference TRBV5-1 and TRBJ2-5, is KAGVTQTPRYLIKTRGQQVTLSCSPISGHRSVSWYQQTPGQGLQFLFEYFSETQRNKGNFPGRFSGRQFSNSRSEMNVSTLELGDSALYLCASRAGYQETQYFGPGTRLLVL.

The chain is built from TRBV7-8 and TRBJ2-2; maybe TRBD1 (5 bases). The CDR3 length is 16 residues. Germline V lookup: CDR1 SGHVS, CDR2 FQNEAQ. V was clipped by 4 bases and J by 0 bases, with 12 bases between them. The CDR3, as DNA: TGTGCCAGCAGCTCCTTGACAGTTGCGAACACCGGGGAGCTGTTTTTT. Its protein is CASSSLTVANTGELFF.

The J gene is TRBJ2-1, the V gene TRBV4-3; 11 nucleotides agree with TRBD2. V gave up 0 bases and J gave up 8 bases; unmatched junction bases: 3. Germline assignment: CDR1 LGHNA and CDR2 YSLEER. The CDR3 consists of 15 residues. In DNA form, the CDR3 reads TGCGCCAGCAGCCAAGATCTAGCGGGAGGTTATGAGCAGTTCTTC. Protein sequence: CASSQDLAGGYEQFF.

The chain is built from TRBV30 and TRBJ2-5, with 9 positions matching TRBD2. V lost 0 bases to trimming and J lost 4 bases; unmatched junction nucleotides: 9. Per germline, CDR1 GTSNPN and CDR2 SVGIG (reference sequence). This CDR3 spans 16 amino acids. DNA for the CDR3: TGTGCCTGGAGTGTAAGGGGGCTAGCGGGATCAGAGACCCAGTACTTC. Translating it yields CAWSVRGLAGSETQYF. Complete variable domain (other parts from reference TRBV30 and TRBJ2-5): SQTIHQWPATLVQPVGSPLSLECTVEGTSNPNLYWYRQAAGRGLQLLFYSVGIGQISSEVPQNLSASRPQDRQFILSSKKLLLSDSGFYLCAWSVRGLAGSETQYFGPGTRLLVL.

The genes are TRBV2 and TRBJ2-4, with D perhaps TRBD1 (5 bases). The CDR3 covers 14 residues. Germline lookup yields CDR1 SNHLY and CDR2 FYNNEI. Trimming took off 5 bases at V and 2 bases at J, with 10 bases between the two ends. The CDR3 DNA reads as TGTGCCAGCAGTCCACAGGAATCCAAAAACATTCAGTACTTC. It encodes CASSPQESKNIQYF.